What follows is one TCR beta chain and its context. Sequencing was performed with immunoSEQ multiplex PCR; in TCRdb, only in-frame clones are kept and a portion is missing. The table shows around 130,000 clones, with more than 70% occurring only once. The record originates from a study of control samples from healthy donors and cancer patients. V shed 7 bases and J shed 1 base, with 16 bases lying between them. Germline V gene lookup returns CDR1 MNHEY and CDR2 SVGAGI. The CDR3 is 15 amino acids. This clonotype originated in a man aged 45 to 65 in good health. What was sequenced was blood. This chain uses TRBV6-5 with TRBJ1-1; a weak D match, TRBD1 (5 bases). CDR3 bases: TGTGCCAGCAACGCCAGGGTGCCCGAGAACACTGAAGCTTTCTTT. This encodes CASNARVPENTEAFF.